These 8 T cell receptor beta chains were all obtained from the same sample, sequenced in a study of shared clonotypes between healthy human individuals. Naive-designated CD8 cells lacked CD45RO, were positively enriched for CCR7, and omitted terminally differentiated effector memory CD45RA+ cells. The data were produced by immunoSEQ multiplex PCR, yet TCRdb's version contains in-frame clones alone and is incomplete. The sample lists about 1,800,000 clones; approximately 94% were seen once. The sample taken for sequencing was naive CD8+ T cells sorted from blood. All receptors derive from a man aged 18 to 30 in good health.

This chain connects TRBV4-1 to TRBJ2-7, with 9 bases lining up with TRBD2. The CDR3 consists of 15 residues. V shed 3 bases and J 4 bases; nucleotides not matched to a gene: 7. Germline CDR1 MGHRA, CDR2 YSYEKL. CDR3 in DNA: TGCGCCAGCAGCCAGACTAGCGGCCCTGCGTACGAGCAGTACTTC. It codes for CASSQTSGPAYEQYF.

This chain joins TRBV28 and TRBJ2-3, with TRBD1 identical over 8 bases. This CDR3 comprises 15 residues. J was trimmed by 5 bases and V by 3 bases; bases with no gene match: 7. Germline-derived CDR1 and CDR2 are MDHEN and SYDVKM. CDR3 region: CASSFLGQGGDTQYF. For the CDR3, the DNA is TGTGCCAGCAGTTTCCTCGGACAGGGCGGAGATACGCAGTATTTT.

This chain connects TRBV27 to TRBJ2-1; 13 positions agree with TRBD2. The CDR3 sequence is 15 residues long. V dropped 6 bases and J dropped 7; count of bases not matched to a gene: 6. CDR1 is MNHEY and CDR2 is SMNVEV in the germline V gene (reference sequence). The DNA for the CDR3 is TGTGCCAGCAGCGCCGGGACTAGCGGGGTTAATGAGCAGTTCTTC. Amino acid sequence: CASSAGTSGVNEQFF.

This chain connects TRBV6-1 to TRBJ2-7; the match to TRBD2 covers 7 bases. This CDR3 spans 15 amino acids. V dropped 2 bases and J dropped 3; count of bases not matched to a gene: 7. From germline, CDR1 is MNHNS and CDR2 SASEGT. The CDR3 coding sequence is TGTGCCAGCAGTGAATCGGGACTACTTAACTACGAGCAGTACTTC. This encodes CASSESGLLNYEQYF.

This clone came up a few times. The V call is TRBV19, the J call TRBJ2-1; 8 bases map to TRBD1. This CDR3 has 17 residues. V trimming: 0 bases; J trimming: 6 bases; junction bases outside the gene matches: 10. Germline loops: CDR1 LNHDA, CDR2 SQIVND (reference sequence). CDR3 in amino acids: CASSIDLPHRGTNEQFF. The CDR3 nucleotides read TGTGCCAGTAGTATAGACCTACCCCACAGGGGGACCAATGAGCAGTTCTTC.

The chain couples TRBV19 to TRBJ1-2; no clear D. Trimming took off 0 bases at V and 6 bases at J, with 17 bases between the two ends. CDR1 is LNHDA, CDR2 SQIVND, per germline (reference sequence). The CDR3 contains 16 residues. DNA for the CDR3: TGTGCCAGTAGTATAGATCTTGAAGCTTCTGTCCATGGCTACACCTTC. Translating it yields CASSIDLEASVHGYTF.

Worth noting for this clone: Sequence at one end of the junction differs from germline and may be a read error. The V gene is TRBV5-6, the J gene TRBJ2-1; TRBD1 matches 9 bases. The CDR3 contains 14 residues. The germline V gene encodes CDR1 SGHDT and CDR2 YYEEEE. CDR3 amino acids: CASSPGTGSNKSIF. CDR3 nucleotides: TGTGCCAGCAGCCCCGGGACAGGGTCGAACAAATCCATCTTC.

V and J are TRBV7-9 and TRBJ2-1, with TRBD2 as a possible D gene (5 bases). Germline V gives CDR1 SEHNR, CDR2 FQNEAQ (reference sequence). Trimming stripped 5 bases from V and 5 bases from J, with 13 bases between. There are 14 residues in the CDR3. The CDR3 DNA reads TGTGCCAGCAGCCCCCTGGGAGAGGACAATGAGCAGTTCTTC. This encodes CASSPLGEDNEQFF.